The sequence of this T cell receptor (beta chain) was determined in a study of T cell repertoires in cytomegalovirus infection (dated by TCRdb to between 2019 and 2020). For the wider study: Alongside well-studied HLA-B-restricted epitopes, the peptide stimulations were aimed at recently identified HLA-C-restricted CMV epitopes, whose presentation resists viral immunomodulation. Donor HLA type was relevant to the analysis, as public TCR beta signatures indicated carriage of CMV infection together with the matching HLA type. General study outcomes and caveats: The ex vivo response was dominated by HLA-C-restricted CMV-specific TCR beta clonotypes, which also provided the single most frequent clonotype in two of eight donors. In both this cohort and an independent 352-donor cohort, the cumulative frequency of public TCR beta family members distinguished carriers of CMV infection plus the relevant HLA type.

The sample holds a few counts of this clonotype. This clone's antigen is unknown. Per-base qualities were not stored, and no clone one base away is much larger. In the paper's terms, the treatment or condition label means: in vitro stimulation with specific CMV peptide epitopes to enrich CMV-specific T cells. The germline V end is reduced by 4 bases and the J end by 12 bases; junction bases left unmatched: 14. The CDR3 starts with the cysteine, ends with the phenylalanine, and has 14 residues. Only CDR3 DNA remains: 42 bases, in frame from the first base. The germline V gene (reference sequence) gives CDR1 as SGHNT and CDR2 as YYREEE. Sequencing instrument: Illumina HiSeq 1500. TCRdb trimmed the raw reads at Q25, called clones with MiXCR and kept productive beta chains. Every CDR3 protein is listed once, alongside the most common genes and DNA of its rows. Counted in this sample were hundreds of thousands of distinct CDR3 sequences; roughly 30% of them appeared once. Jointly, the top ten make up around 15% of the sample.

Rearrangement joined TRBV5-4 to TRBJ1-1; 8 central bases correspond to TRBD1. The sequencing used cultured CD8+ T cells from PBMCs, collected from culture after CMV antigen stimulation. The origin of this receptor is a human donor in good health (CMV status not recorded). Some clones in this sample may be carry-over from other donors' samples. The DNA is TGTGCCAGCAGCCCGGGACAGGCCGTCCAGGGCACTTTCTTT. Protein translation: CASSPGQAVQGTFF.